This T cell receptor (beta chain) is drawn from a study of cytomegalovirus exposure and HLA in healthy donors. Study context: Most donors, 70% to 85% of approximately 400 genotyped, fell in the Caucasian-associated ancestry cluster.

This clone was observed once. In germline, CDR1 is MNHNS, CDR2 SASEGT. V gave up 0 bases and J gave up 6 bases, with 10 bases separating them. The CDR3 loop spans 14 amino acids. PCR primers comprised 60 Vbeta and 13 Jbeta primers. The method was immunoSEQ multiplex PCR; TCRdb's version includes in-frame clones alone and lacks a portion of them. The sample consists of about 85,000 clones, 60% to 80% of them appearing once. The chain employs TRBV6-1 and TRBJ2-3, with a weak D call TRBD2 (6 bases). Specimen: PBMCs. This sequence originates from a woman aged 45-65 years in good health and CMV-seropositive. The CDR3 protein is CASSEAWGTDTQYF. Here the CDR3 DNA reads TGTGCCAGCAGTGAAGCCTGGGGGACTGATACGCAGTATTTT.